Listed here are 16 T cell receptor beta chains from one sample, sequenced in a study of T cell repertoires in cytomegalovirus infection. TCRdb independently ran MiXCR on the reads; one entry per CDR3 protein. Found here are around 210,000 distinct CDR3 sequences, around 6.6% of them singletons; the top ten hold roughly 6.5%. The sample taken for sequencing was PBMCs. The receptors derive from a human donor in good health (CMV status not recorded). Some clones in this sample may be carry-over from other donors' samples.

The sample holds many counts of this clonotype. V gene TRBV29-1 combines with J gene TRBJ2-5, with D tentatively TRBD1 (6 bases). This CDR3 spans 14 amino acids. Germline CDR1 reads SQVTM; CDR2 reads ANQGSEA. V was cut by 2 bases and J by 4 bases, with 14 bases left in between. The CDR3 region is CSVESQGSTETQYF. CDR3 nucleotide sequence: TGCAGCGTTGAAAGCCAGGGGAGTACAGAGACCCAGTACTTC.

The sample holds many counts of this clonotype. The chain employs TRBV28 and TRBJ1-2; D call uncertain. Trimming removed 4 bases at V and 0 bases at J, with 15 bases between. The CDR3 extends over 16 amino acids. The germline V gene has CDR1 MDHEN and CDR2 SYDVKM. The CDR3 coding sequence is TGTGCCAGCAGTTCACTCGGACGAGGAGCTAACTATGGCTACACCTTC. Its translation: CASSSLGRGANYGYTF.

The V gene is TRBV11-2, the J gene TRBJ2-7, with TRBD1 matching over 7 bases. CDR3 length: 15 amino acids. Germline V CDR1 and CDR2: SGHAT, FQNNGV. V shed 5 bases, J shed 3 bases, and the junction held 10 bases outside the gene matches. This chain's CDR3 is CASSHLVQGIYEQYF. DNA of the CDR3: TGTGCCAGCAGCCACCTGGTACAGGGGATCTACGAGCAGTACTTC.

This clonotype was counted at least ten times. This chain connects TRBV4-1 to TRBJ2-5; D tentatively fits TRBD1 or TRBD2 (5 bases each). V lost 4 bases and J lost 4, with 13 bases in between. Germline V gene data show CDR1 as MGHRA and CDR2 as YSYEKL. This CDR3 has 14 residues. In nucleotides, the CDR3 is TGCGCCAGCAGCCCCCCTGGGACCCTAGAGACCCAGTACTTC. Translating gives CASSPPGTLETQYF.

This clonotype was picked up many times. The J gene is TRBJ1-1, the V gene TRBV7-2, with D perhaps TRBD1 (6 bases). V lost 1 base, J lost 0 bases, and 9 bases lay in between. The germline V gene encodes CDR1 SGHTA and CDR2 FQGNSA. The CDR3 runs 15 residues. CDR3 coding DNA: TGTGCCAGCAGCTTAGGGGGGGCCATGAACACTGAAGCTTTCTTT. This encodes CASSLGGAMNTEAFF.

This clonotype was picked up many times. The chain recombines TRBV7-2 with TRBJ1-3; no reliable D call. The germline V and J ends were trimmed by 4 bases and 9 bases, with 13 bases remaining between them. The CDR3 contains 13 residues. Germline V gene data show CDR1 as SGHTA and CDR2 as FQGNSA. The CDR3 sequence is CASSSPGSSTIYF. The CDR3 DNA follows: TGTGCCAGCAGCTCCCCGGGTTCCAGCACCATATATTTT.

This clonotype was detected many times. The rearrangement uses TRBV23-1 and TRBJ2-4; D is undetermined. TRBV23-1 is flagged as an ORF with uncertain function. Trimming left V 2 bases short and J 0 bases short, with 8 bases between. The CDR3 length is 15 residues. Here the CDR3 reads CASSQVFLAKNIQYF. As DNA, the CDR3 is TGCGCCAGCAGTCAAGTTTTCTTAGCCAAAAACATTCAGTACTTC.

This clonotype was counted ten times or more. The chain recombines TRBV6-2 or TRBV6-3 with TRBJ1-2; 11 positions agree with TRBD1. V lost 6 bases and J lost 8; bases outside the gene matches: 11. This CDR3 region has 15 residues. Looked up from germline, CDR1 is MNHEY and CDR2 is SVGEGT. CDR3 region: CASRPLGQGAKGYTF. The CDR3 nucleotides are TGTGCCAGCAGACCCCTCGGACAGGGGGCTAAGGGCTACACCTTC.

The chain joins TRBV20-1 to TRBJ2-5; the match to TRBD1 covers 9 bases. This CDR3 spans 15 amino acids. Germline V gene sequence: CDR1 DFQATT, CDR2 SNEGSKA (reference sequence). V shed 2 bases and J 5 bases; nucleotides not matched to a gene: 9. CDR3 nucleotide sequence: TGCAGTGCTAGAACCTTGGGACAGGGAAAGGAGACCCAGTACTTC. This encodes CSARTLGQGKETQYF.

A remark on this clonotype: With a much larger clone just one base away, this may be a read error. Here the CDR3 reads CASSQTDARGNTLYF. The CDR3 DNA reads as TGTGCCAGCAGCCAGACGGACGCACGCGGAAACACCTTATATTTT. The V call is TRBV4-2, the J call TRBJ1-3; D not certain. The CDR3 totals 15 residues. In germline, CDR1 is LGHNA, CDR2 YNFKEQ.

This clonotype was found many times. This chain uses TRBV20-1 with TRBJ2-3; TRBD2 agrees at 8 bases. The germline V gene has CDR1 DFQATT and CDR2 SNEGSKA (reference sequence). The V gene end was trimmed by 6 bases and the J gene end by 5 bases; junction bases not matched to a gene: 16. The CDR3 contains 16 residues. This CDR3 is CSAPSVPGRAGDTQYF. The DNA of the CDR3 is TGCAGTGCCCCTTCCGTGCCCGGGAGGGCAGGAGATACGCAGTATTTT.

In this sample, this clonotype turned up many times. The V and J genes are TRBV2 and TRBJ1-5; D unclear. The V gene lost 2 bases and the J gene lost 4 bases, with 12 bases spanning the gap. The germline gives CDR1 SNHLY, CDR2 FYNNEI. The CDR3 consists of 15 residues. CDR3 nucleotides: TGTGCCAGCAGTGAATGGGCAGCTCCGAATCAGCCCCAGCATTTT. It is translated as CASSEWAAPNQPQHF. Variable domain in full (rest from reference TRBV2 and TRBJ1-5): EPEVTQTPSHQVTQMGQEVILRCVPISNHLYFYWYRQILGQKVEFLVSFYNNEISEKSEIFDDQFSVERPDGSNFTLKIRSTKLEDSAMYFCASSEWAAPNQPQHFGDGTRLSIL.

This clonotype was observed many times. The J gene is TRBJ1-2, the V gene TRBV29-1; tentatively, D is TRBD1 (5 bases). The CDR3 loop spans 14 amino acids. Trimming cost V 4 bases and J 0 bases, with 12 bases left between them. Germline CDR1 is SQVTM and CDR2 is ANQGSEA. The CDR3 loop reads CSVGRDYSNYGYTF. The CDR3 DNA sequence: TGCAGCGTTGGGCGGGACTACTCTAACTATGGCTACACCTTC. The full variable domain, with the rest looked up from reference TRBV29-1 and TRBJ1-2, is SAVISQKPSRDICQRGTSLTIQCQVDSQVTMMFWYRQQPGQSLTLIATANQGSEATYESGFVIDKFPISRPNLTFSTLTVSNMSPEDSSIYLCSVGRDYSNYGYTFGSGTRLTVV.

This clonotype was observed many times. The rearrangement uses TRBV28 and TRBJ2-3; TRBD2 matches 15 bases. The V and J ends lost 6 bases and 9 bases, in that order; junction bases with no gene match: 16. The CDR3 has 18 residues. The germline V gene encodes CDR1 MDHEN and CDR2 SYDVKM. CDR3 nucleotides: TGTGCCAGCAGCGACGGGACTAGCGGGGGGCGGGTTCAGGGGACGCAGTATTTT. It translates to CASSDGTSGGRVQGTQYF.

This clonotype was recorded many times. V and J are TRBV19 and TRBJ1-2; D is uncertain. The CDR3 spans 15 residues. V was pared by 4 bases and J by 6 bases, with 18 bases between. Germline loops: CDR1 LNHDA, CDR2 SQIVND (reference sequence). In DNA form, the CDR3 reads TGTGCCAGTAGTACCCGGGCCCCGGAAGGGCATGGCTACACCTTC. The encoded protein is CASSTRAPEGHGYTF.

This clonotype was seen ten or more times. The chain recombines TRBV7-2 with TRBJ2-1; 8 bases match TRBD2. Germline CDR1 reads SGHTA; CDR2 reads FQGNSA. V gave up 6 bases and J gave up 7 bases; unmatched junction bases: 11. The CDR3 extends over 15 amino acids. CDR3 amino acids: CASSPRGGFRNEQFF. CDR3 in DNA: TGTGCCAGCAGTCCCCGGGGGGGCTTTAGAAATGAGCAGTTCTTC.